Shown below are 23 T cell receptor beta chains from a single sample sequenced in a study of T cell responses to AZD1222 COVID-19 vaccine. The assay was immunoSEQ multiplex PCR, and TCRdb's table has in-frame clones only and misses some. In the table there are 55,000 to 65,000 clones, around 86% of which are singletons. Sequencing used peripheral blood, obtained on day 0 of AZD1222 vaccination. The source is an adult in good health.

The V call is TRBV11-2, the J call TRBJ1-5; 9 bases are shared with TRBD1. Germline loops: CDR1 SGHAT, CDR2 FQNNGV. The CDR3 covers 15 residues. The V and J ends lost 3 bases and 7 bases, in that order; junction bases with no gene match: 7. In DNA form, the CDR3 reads TGTGCCAGCAGCTTTGGGACAGGGCATTTGCAGCCCCAGCATTTT. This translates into CASSFGTGHLQPQHF.

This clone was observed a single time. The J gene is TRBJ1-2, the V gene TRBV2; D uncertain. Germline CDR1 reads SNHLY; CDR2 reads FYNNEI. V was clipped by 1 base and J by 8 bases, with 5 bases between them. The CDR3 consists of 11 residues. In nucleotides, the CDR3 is TGTGCCAGCAGTGAAGAAAGAGGCTACACCTTC. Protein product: CASSEERGYTF.

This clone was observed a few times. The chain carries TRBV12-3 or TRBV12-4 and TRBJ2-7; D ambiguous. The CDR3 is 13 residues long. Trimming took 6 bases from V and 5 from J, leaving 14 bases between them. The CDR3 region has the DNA TGTGCCAGCAGCCCCGACACCTTGAACGAGCAGTACTTC. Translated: CASSPDTLNEQYF.

CDR3 sequence: CSVGPGQGFNEQFF. The CDR3 DNA sequence: TGCAGCGTGGGACCGGGACAGGGTTTCAATGAGCAGTTCTTC. The rearrangement uses TRBV29-1 and TRBJ2-1; 9 bases line up with TRBD1. Trimming cost V 6 bases and J 6 bases; bases outside gene matches: 9. The CDR3 is 14 residues long. Germline assignment: CDR1 SQVTM and CDR2 ANQGSEA.

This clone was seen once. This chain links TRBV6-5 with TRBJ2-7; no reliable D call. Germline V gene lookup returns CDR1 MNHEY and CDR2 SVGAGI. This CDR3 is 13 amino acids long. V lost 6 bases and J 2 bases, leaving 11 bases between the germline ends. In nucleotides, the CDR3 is TGTGCCAGCAGCCAGACTCGGGCCTACGAGCAGTACTTC. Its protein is CASSQTRAYEQYF.

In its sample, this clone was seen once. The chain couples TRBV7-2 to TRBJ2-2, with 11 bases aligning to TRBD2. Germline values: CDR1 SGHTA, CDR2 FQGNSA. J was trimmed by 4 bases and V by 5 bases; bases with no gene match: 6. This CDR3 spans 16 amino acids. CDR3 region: CASSQGTSGPTGELFF. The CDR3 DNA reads TGTGCCAGCAGCCAAGGGACTAGCGGCCCCACCGGGGAGCTGTTTTTT.

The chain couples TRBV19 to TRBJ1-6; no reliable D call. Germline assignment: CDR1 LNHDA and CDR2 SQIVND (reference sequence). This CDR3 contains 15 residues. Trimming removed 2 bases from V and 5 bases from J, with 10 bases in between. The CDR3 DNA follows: TGTGCCAGTAGTATAATCCGGAGAGATAATTCACCCCTCCACTTT. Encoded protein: CASSIIRRDNSPLHF.

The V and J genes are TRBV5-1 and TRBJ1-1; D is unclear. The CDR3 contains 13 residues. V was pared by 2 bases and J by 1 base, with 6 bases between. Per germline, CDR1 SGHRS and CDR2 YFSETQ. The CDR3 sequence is CASSLQTNTEAFF. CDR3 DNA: TGCGCCAGCAGCTTACAAACGAACACTGAAGCTTTCTTT.

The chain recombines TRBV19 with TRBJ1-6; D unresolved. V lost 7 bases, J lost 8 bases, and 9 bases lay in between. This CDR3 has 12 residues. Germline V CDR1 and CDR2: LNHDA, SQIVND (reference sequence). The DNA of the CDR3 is TGTGCCAGTACCTCCGGATATTCACCCCTCCACTTT. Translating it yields CASTSGYSPLHF.

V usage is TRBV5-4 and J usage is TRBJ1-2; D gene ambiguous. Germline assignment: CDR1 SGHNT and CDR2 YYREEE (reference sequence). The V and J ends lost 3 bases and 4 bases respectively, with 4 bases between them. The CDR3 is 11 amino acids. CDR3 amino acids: CASSSVYGYTF. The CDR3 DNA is TGTGCCAGCAGCTCGGTCTATGGCTACACCTTC.

The CDR3 loop reads CASSQDRGTYTF. For the CDR3, the DNA is TGTGCCAGCAGCCAAGATCGCGGGACCTACACCTTC. The chain carries TRBV4-2 and TRBJ1-2, with a possible D match to TRBD1 (5 bases). Germline-derived CDR1 and CDR2 are LGHNA and YNFKEQ. The CDR3 runs 12 residues. Trimming stripped 0 bases from V and 10 bases from J, with 9 bases between.

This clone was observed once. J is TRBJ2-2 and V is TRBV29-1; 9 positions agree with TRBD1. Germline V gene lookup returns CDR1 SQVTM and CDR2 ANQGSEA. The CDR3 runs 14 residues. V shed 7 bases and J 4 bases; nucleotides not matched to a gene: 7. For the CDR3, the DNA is TGCAGCGGATCCTGGACAGGGGTCACCGGGGAGCTGTTTTTT. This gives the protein CSGSWTGVTGELFF.

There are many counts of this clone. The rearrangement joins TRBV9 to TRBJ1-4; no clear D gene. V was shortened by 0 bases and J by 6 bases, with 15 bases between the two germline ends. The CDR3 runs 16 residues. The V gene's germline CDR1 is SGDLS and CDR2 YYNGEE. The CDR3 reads CASSVGPGDVDEKLFF. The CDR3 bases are TGTGCCAGCAGCGTAGGTCCCGGAGATGTAGATGAAAAACTGTTTTTT.

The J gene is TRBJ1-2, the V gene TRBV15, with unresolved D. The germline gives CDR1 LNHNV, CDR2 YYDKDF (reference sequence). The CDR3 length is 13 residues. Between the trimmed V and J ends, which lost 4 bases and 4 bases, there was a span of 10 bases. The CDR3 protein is CATSTAPSYGYTF. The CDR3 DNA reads TGTGCCACCAGCACGGCACCGAGCTATGGCTACACCTTC.

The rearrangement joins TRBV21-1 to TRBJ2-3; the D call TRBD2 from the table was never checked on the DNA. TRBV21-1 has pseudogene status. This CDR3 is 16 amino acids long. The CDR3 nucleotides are TGTGCCAGCAGCAAAGTGGTAGCGGGACTGACAGATACGCAGTATTTT. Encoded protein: CASSKVVAGLTDTQYF.

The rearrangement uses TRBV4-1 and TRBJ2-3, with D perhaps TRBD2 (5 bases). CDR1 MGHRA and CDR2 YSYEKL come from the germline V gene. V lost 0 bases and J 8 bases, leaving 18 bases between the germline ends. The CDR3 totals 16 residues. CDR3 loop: CASSQEEASRTGTQYF. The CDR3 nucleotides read TGCGCCAGCAGCCAAGAGGAAGCGTCGCGGACTGGTACGCAGTATTTT.

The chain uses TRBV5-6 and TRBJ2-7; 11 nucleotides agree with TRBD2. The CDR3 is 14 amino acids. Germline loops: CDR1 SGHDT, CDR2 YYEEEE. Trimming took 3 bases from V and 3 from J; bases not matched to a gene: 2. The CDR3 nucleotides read TGTGCCAGCAGCTATAGCGGGGGGGGCTACGAGCAGTACTTC. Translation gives CASSYSGGGYEQYF.

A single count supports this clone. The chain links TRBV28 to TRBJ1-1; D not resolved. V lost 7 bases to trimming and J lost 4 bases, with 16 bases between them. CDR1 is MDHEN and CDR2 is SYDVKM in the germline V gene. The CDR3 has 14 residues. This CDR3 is CASTQARVVTEAFF. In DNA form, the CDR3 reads TGTGCCAGCACCCAAGCTAGGGTAGTCACTGAAGCTTTCTTT.

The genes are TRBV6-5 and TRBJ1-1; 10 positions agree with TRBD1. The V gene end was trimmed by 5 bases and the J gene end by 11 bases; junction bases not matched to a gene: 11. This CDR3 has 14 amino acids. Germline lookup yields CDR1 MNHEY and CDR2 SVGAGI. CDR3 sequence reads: CASSPLRQGAAAFF. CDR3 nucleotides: TGTGCCAGCAGTCCCCTCCGACAGGGGGCCGCGGCTTTCTTT.

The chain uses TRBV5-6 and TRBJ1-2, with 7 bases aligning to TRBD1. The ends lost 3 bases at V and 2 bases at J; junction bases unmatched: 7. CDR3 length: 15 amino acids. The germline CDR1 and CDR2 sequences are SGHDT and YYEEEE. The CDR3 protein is CASSYRGVGNYGYTF. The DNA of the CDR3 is TGTGCCAGCAGCTACAGGGGAGTTGGGAACTATGGCTACACCTTC.

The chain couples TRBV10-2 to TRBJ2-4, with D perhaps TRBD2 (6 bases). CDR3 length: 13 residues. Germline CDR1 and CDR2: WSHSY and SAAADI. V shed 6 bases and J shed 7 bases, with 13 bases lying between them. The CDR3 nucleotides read TGCGCCAGCAGCGGCGGGGTTACCAACATTCAGTACTTC. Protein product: CASSGGVTNIQYF.

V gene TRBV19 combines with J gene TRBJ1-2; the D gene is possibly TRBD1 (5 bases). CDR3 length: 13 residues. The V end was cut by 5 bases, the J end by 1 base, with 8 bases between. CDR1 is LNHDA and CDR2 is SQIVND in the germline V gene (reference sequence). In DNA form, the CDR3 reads TGTGCCAGTAGTGTTCAGGGTAACTATGGCTACACCTTC. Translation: CASSVQGNYGYTF.

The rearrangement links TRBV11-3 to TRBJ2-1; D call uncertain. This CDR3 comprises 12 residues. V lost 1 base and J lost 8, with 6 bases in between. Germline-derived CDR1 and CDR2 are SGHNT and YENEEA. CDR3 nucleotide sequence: TGTGCCAGCAGCTTAGTTGGCGATGAGCAGTTCTTC. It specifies CASSLVGDEQFF.